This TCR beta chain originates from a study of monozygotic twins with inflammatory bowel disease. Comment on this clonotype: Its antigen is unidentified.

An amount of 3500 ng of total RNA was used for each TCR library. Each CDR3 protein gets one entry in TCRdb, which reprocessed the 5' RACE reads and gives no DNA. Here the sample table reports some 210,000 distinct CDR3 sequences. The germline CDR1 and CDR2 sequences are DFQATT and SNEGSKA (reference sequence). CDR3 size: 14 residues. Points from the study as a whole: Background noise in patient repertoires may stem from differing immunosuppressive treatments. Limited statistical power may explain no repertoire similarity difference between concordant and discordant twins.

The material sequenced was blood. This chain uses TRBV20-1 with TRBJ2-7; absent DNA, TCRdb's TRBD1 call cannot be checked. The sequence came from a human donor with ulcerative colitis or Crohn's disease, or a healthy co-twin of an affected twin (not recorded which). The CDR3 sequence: CSVTGQGASYEQYF.